The rows below give T cell receptor beta chains drawn from one sample of a study of blood T cells in healthy people across ages. Via MiXCR, TCRdb re-called the 5' RACE reads, giving one row per CDR3 protein. Among 550,000 to 650,000 distinct CDR3 sequences listed, about a quarter were seen once. This same sample was also part of a study on T cells of mothers and their children.

Sequenced material: blood. These receptors were obtained from a boy aged 2 to 9 in good health. The CDR3 runs from the conserved cysteine through the conserved F or W. D genes are given only for firm matches. Clone size, where shown, is once, few, many, or a class for clones that have expanded.

v_call: TRBV10-3
j_call: TRBJ2-7
d_call: NA
clone_size: NA
cdr3_nt: TGTGCCATCACGATCGACGGATCCTACGAGCAGTACTTC
cdr3_aa: CAITIDGSYEQYF

v_call: TRBV7-8
j_call: TRBJ2-7
d_call: NA
clone_size: NA
cdr3_nt: TGTGCCAGCAGCTCTACCGCGGGCTCCTACGAGCAGTACTTC
cdr3_aa: CASSSTAGSYEQYF

v_call: TRBV5-5
j_call: TRBJ2-1
d_call: NA
clone_size: NA
cdr3_nt: TGTGCCAGCAGCTTCGCGCAGCAAGAGGAGCAGTTCTTC
cdr3_aa: CASSFAQQEEQFF

v_call: TRBV12-3/TRBV12-4
j_call: TRBJ1-1
d_call: NA
clone_size: NA
cdr3_nt: TGTGCCAGCAGTTTCCAATCCAGTTCGAACACTGAAGCTTTCTTT
cdr3_aa: CASSFQSSSNTEAFF

v_call: TRBV6-5
j_call: TRBJ2-1
d_call: NA
clone_size: NA
cdr3_nt: TGTGCCAGCATAGGGGGAGTGGGGTCGGATGAGCAGTTCTTC
cdr3_aa: CASIGGVGSDEQFF

v_call: TRBV4-1
j_call: TRBJ2-5
d_call: TRBD2
clone_size: few
cdr3_nt: TGCGCCAGCAGCCATTCTACGGGGACTAGCGGGAGTCAAGAGACCCAGTACTTC
cdr3_aa: CASSHSTGTSGSQETQYF

v_call: TRBV27
j_call: TRBJ2-4
d_call: NA
clone_size: few
cdr3_nt: TGTGCCAGCAGTTTAACCCTTGAACCGGCCCTAGCCAAAAACATTCAGTACTTC
cdr3_aa: CASSLTLEPALAKNIQYF

v_call: TRBV7-2
j_call: TRBJ2-1
d_call: TRBD2
clone_size: NA
cdr3_nt: TGTGCCAGCAGCTTACGGGTGACTAGCGGGGGGGCCGGCAATGAGCAGTTCTTC
cdr3_aa: CASSLRVTSGGAGNEQFF

v_call: TRBV28
j_call: TRBJ1-2
d_call: TRBD1
clone_size: once
cdr3_nt: TGTGCCAGCAGTTTAGGGACAGGATTCAACTATGGCTACACCTTC
cdr3_aa: CASSLGTGFNYGYTF

v_call: TRBV12-3/TRBV12-4
j_call: TRBJ1-2
d_call: NA
clone_size: NA
cdr3_nt: TGTGCCAGCAGTTTAAATCTAGCGCGTGGCTACACCTTC
cdr3_aa: CASSLNLARGYTF

v_call: TRBV7-2
j_call: TRBJ1-1
d_call: NA
clone_size: few
cdr3_nt: TGTGCCAGCAGCTTCATGAGGAACACTGAAGCTTTCTTT
cdr3_aa: CASSFMRNTEAFF

v_call: TRBV29-1
j_call: TRBJ1-4
d_call: NA
clone_size: few
cdr3_nt: TGCAGCGTGCTCCTTGGAGATGAAAAACTGTTTTTT
cdr3_aa: CSVLLGDEKLFF

v_call: TRBV7-7
j_call: TRBJ2-5
d_call: TRBD1
clone_size: NA
cdr3_nt: TGTGCTAGCAGCTTAGCGCCGGCAGGGGGAAGGGAGACCCAGTACTTC
cdr3_aa: CASSLAPAGGRETQYF

v_call: TRBV2
j_call: TRBJ1-1
d_call: TRBD1
clone_size: NA
cdr3_nt: TGTGCCAGCAGTTCACAGGGGGCATACACTGAAGCTTTCTTT
cdr3_aa: CASSSQGAYTEAFF

v_call: TRBV7-2
j_call: TRBJ1-2
d_call: TRBD1
clone_size: few
cdr3_nt: TGTGCCAGCAGCATAACCGGGACAGGGGGCTATGGCTACACCTTC
cdr3_aa: CASSITGTGGYGYTF

v_call: TRBV24-1
j_call: TRBJ2-1
d_call: TRBD2
clone_size: NA
cdr3_nt: TGTGCCACCAGTGATGGCCCCGGGACTATGGTGGACAATGAGCAGTTCTTC
cdr3_aa: CATSDGPGTMVDNEQFF

v_call: TRBV15
j_call: TRBJ2-5
d_call: TRBD2
clone_size: medium-sized
cdr3_nt: TGTGCCACCAGCAGAGATCCTAGCGGGCAAGAGACCCAGTACTTC
cdr3_aa: CATSRDPSGQETQYF

v_call: TRBV27
j_call: TRBJ2-2
d_call: NA
clone_size: few
cdr3_nt: TGTGCCAGCAGTTTATTAGGGAGGAACACCGGGGAGCTGTTTTTT
cdr3_aa: CASSLLGRNTGELFF

v_call: TRBV5-6
j_call: TRBJ2-7
d_call: NA
clone_size: few
cdr3_nt: TGTGCCAGCAGCGTTGGTGGGCGGGCCCCCATGGAGCAGTACTTC
cdr3_aa: CASSVGGRAPMEQYF